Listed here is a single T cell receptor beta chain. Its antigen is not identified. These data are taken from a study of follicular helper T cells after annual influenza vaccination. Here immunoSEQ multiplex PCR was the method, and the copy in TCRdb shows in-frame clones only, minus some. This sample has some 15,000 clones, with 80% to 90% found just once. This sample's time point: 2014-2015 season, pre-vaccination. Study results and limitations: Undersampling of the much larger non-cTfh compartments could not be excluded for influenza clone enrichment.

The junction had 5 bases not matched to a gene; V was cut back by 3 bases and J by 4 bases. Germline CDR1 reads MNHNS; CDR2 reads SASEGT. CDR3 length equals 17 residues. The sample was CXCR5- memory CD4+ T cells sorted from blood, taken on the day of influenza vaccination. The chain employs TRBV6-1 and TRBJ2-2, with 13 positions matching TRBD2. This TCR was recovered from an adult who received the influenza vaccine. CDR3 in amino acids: CASSDPGLAGSTGELFF. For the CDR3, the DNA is TGTGCCAGCAGTGACCCGGGACTAGCGGGGTCCACCGGGGAGCTGTTTTTT.